This TCR beta chain was obtained from a study of T cells in Graves' hyperthyroidism and ophthalmopathy. Germline lookup yields CDR1 DFQATT and CDR2 SNEGSKA (reference sequence). Trimming pared 4 bases from V and 4 bases from J, leaving 16 bases between. This CDR3 is 15 amino acids long. Remarks on this clonotype: This sequence may be a read error, since a much larger clone differs from it by one base. This likely comes from a read error, as the CDR3 has no conserved phenylalanine or tryptophan at its end.

RNA transcripts gave rise to amplified TCR beta CDR3 regions. The HTBI primer set served for first-round RT-PCR of the TCR CDR3. In TCRdb, the multiplex PCR reads were re-called with MiXCR into one record per CDR3 protein. The sample records under 300,000 distinct CDR3 sequences, more than 14% being singletons. This TCR derives from a woman between 35 and 50 years old with Graves' hyperthyroidism that later progressed to Graves' ophthalmopathy. This sequence joins TRBV20-1 and TRBJ1-4, with TRBD1 as a possible D gene (6 bases). Sequencing was carried out using blood. The CDR3 region has the DNA TGCAGTGCTAAACAATCTGACAGGCGTAATGAAAAACTGTTTTCT. Translated, it gives CSAKQSDRRNEKLFS.